This is a list of T cell receptor beta chains from one sample in a study of human T cells and chemical hapten exposure. TCRdb passed the RACE reads through MiXCR, listing each CDR3 protein once. The sample gives 150,000 to 200,000 distinct CDR3 sequences, 13% to 15% of which show up once; 1.5% to 2% is in the top ten. The material sequenced was whole blood, taken in connection with sensitization to the hapten diphenylcyclopropenone (DPC). These receptors all stem from a woman aged 25-40 years with alopecia areata. Some clones in this sample may be carry-over from other donors' samples. Both conserved end residues are part of each CDR3. Fields, in order: J gene, V gene, D gene, clone size, CDR3 length, CDR3 DNA, CDR3 protein. The D gene is left open where the match is weak. Part of the rows lack a size; the others show once, few, many or a class for expanded clones.

TRBJ2-3 | TRBV29-1 | NA | many | 13 | TGCAGCGTTGAATTGTCAGCCACAGATACGCAGTATTTT | CSVELSATDTQYF
TRBJ2-5 | TRBV20-1 | TRBD1 | NA | 13 | TGCAGTGCTACGGACAGGGGGCAAGGGGCCCAGTACTTC | CSATDRGQGAQYF
TRBJ2-5 | TRBV7-3 | TRBD2 | NA | 17 | TGTGCCAGCAGCAAAGACCCAGCGGGGGGGCTAAGGGAGACCCAGTACTTC | CASSKDPAGGLRETQYF
TRBJ2-2 | TRBV12-3/TRBV12-4 | NA | NA | 16 | TGTGCCAGCAGCCCAAGGCCCCCCGTGAACACCGGGGAGCTGTTTTTT | CASSPRPPVNTGELFF
TRBJ2-7 | TRBV2 | NA | few | 13 | TGTGCCAGCAGACCAGACACGTCCTACGAGCAGTACTTC | CASRPDTSYEQYF
TRBJ1-2 | TRBV11-3 | NA | NA | 14 | TGTGCCAGCAGCTTCCAGGGAATTTCCTATGGCTACACCTTC | CASSFQGISYGYTF
TRBJ2-5 | TRBV2 | TRBD2 | many | 16 | TGTGCCAGCAGTGAAGCTCCAGCGGGGGGGCAGGAGACCCAGTACTTC | CASSEAPAGGQETQYF
TRBJ2-2 | TRBV12-3/TRBV12-4 | NA | few | 16 | TGTGCCAGCAGTTGGGGACTCTCTTCCCCCACCGGGGAGCTGTTTTTT | CASSWGLSSPTGELFF
TRBJ2-4 | TRBV4-3 | NA | NA | 16 | TGCGCCAGCAGCCAAGATTGGGCTAGCGACAAAAACATTCAGTACTTC | CASSQDWASDKNIQYF
TRBJ2-3 | TRBV4-2 | TRBD1 | few | 17 | TGTGCCAGCAGCCGAGATCTAACAGGGGGCGCAGGAGATACGCAGTATTTT | CASSRDLTGGAGDTQYF
TRBJ2-7 | TRBV28 | TRBD1 | NA | 16 | TGTGCCAGCAGTTTATCCAGCCTTTCGACAGGGCCCGAGCAGTACTTC | CASSLSSLSTGPEQYF
TRBJ1-1 | TRBV5-1 | NA | NA | 14 | TGCGCCAGCAGCTTGGAGCCAGACAACACTGAAGCTTTCTTT | CASSLEPDNTEAFF
TRBJ1-1 | TRBV27 | NA | NA | 15 | TGTGCCAGCAGTAGAGACGGTCTCATTGGGGGTGAAGCTTTCTTT | CASSRDGLIGGEAFF
TRBJ2-1 | TRBV24-1 | TRBD1 | NA | 17 | TGTGCCACCAGCGGGACAGGGAGTTCAAGTTCCTACAATGAGCAGTTCTTC | CATSGTGSSSSYNEQFF
TRBJ2-1 | TRBV2 | NA | many | 13 | TGTGCCAGCAGTGTGGAGACTACCAATGAGCAGTTCTTC | CASSVETTNEQFF
TRBJ2-5 | TRBV7-9 | TRBD1 | few | 13 | TGTGCCAGCAGGGGGACAGCTCAAGAGACCCAGTACTTC | CASRGTAQETQYF
TRBJ2-2 | TRBV19 | NA | NA | 14 | TGTGCCAGTAGTATGGAGGGCACAATCGGGGAGCTGTTTTTT | CASSMEGTIGELFF
TRBJ1-2 | TRBV6-2/TRBV6-3 | TRBD1 | NA | 17 | TGTGCCAGCAGCTACAACGGACAGGGGGCGAAACTGGATGGCTACACCTTC | CASSYNGQGAKLDGYTF
TRBJ1-2 | TRBV19 | NA | few | 14 | TGTGCCAGTAGTATAGCCACCGAGAGGACGGGCTACACCTTC | CASSIATERTGYTF
TRBJ2-7 | TRBV28 | NA | few | 12 | TGTGCCAGCAGTTGGGAGGCTTACGAGCAGTACTTC | CASSWEAYEQYF
TRBJ2-3 | TRBV6-2/TRBV6-3 | TRBD1 | NA | 14 | TGTGCCAGCAGTCCGACAGGGGGGAGAGGAACGCAGTATTTT | CASSPTGGRGTQYF
TRBJ1-2 | TRBV20-1 | NA | many | 14 | TGCAGTGCTAGTCCAGGGTCTGGCCCGCTAGGCTACACCTTC | CSASPGSGPLGYTF
TRBJ2-5 | TRBV11-2 | TRBD2 | NA | 17 | TGTGCCAGCAGCCGCGGCGGTAGCGGGAGGGTACAAGAGACCCAGTACTTC | CASSRGGSGRVQETQYF
TRBJ2-1 | TRBV3-1 | TRBD2 | NA | 17 | TGTGCCAGCAGCCGATACCCTAGCGGGAGTCCCTACAATGAGCAGTTCTTC | CASSRYPSGSPYNEQFF
TRBJ2-7 | TRBV20-1 | NA | NA | 12 | TGCAGTGCCCGACTAGACTCCTACGAGCAGTACTTC | CSARLDSYEQYF
TRBJ1-5 | TRBV2 | TRBD1 | NA | 15 | TGTGCCAGCAGTGCCCAAGGGACAGGCAATCAGCCCCAGCATTTT | CASSAQGTGNQPQHF
TRBJ2-3 | TRBV6-2/TRBV6-3 | NA | many | 15 | TGTGCCAGCACCTGGGGTGAGCCCAGCACAGATACGCAGTATTTT | CASTWGEPSTDTQYF
TRBJ2-7 | TRBV12-3/TRBV12-4 | TRBD2 | few | 14 | TGTGCCAGCAGTCCCCTAGCGGGAGCAGACGAGCAGTACTTC | CASSPLAGADEQYF
TRBJ1-5 | TRBV4-1 | NA | NA | 15 | TGCGCCAGCAGCCAAGAACCCACTAGCAATCAGCCCCAGCATTTT | CASSQEPTSNQPQHF
TRBJ1-2 | TRBV13 | NA | few | 13 | TGTGCCAGCAGCTTAGGCCGGGGCTATGGCTACACCTTC | CASSLGRGYGYTF
TRBJ2-3 | TRBV18 | TRBD2 | few | 16 | TGTGCCAGCTCTCCGGGGACTAGCTTCGGCACAGATACGCAGTATTTT | CASSPGTSFGTDTQYF
TRBJ2-4 | TRBV28 | NA | once | 15 | TGTGCCAGCAGCCTAACGCAACTTCGAACAGGCGGCCAGCACTTC | CASSLTQLRTGGQHF
TRBJ1-5 | TRBV30 | NA | NA | 13 | TGTGCCTGGAGTCCACGAGGAGAACAGCCCCAGCATTTT | CAWSPRGEQPQHF
TRBJ2-1 | TRBV6-4 | TRBD2 | NA | 14 | TGTGCCAGCAGGGGACTAGCGGGAGAGTGTGAGCAGTTCTTC | CASRGLAGECEQFF
TRBJ2-5 | TRBV12-3/TRBV12-4 | TRBD2 | few | 14 | TGTGCCAGCAGTGAAGGGACTAGCGGGGAGACCCAGTACTTC | CASSEGTSGETQYF
TRBJ1-1 | TRBV5-1 | TRBD1 | few | 15 | TGCGCCAGCAGAAGGATCCAGGGGGCCTATACTAAAGCTTTCTTT | CASRRIQGAYTKAFF
TRBJ2-6 | TRBV20-1 | TRBD2 | NA | 16 | TGCAGTGCTAGCGGGAGGCCGAGCTCTGGGGCCAACGTCCTGACTTTC | CSASGRPSSGANVLTF
TRBJ2-2 | TRBV14 | NA | few | 16 | TGTGCCAGCAGCCAATACATGTACTCCAACACCGGGGAGCTGTTTTTT | CASSQYMYSNTGELFF
TRBJ2-1 | TRBV29-1 | NA | NA | 13 | TGCAGCGTCTCGGCGGCATCCTACAATGAGCAGTTCTTC | CSVSAASYNEQFF